This T cell receptor beta chain was sequenced during a study of OX40 agonist ivuxolimab in advanced cancers. About the full investigation: The costimulatory receptor OX40 (CD134) was targeted by ivuxolimab, a fully human IgG2 agonistic monoclonal antibody. Peripheral TCRbeta sequencing aimed to test whether ivuxolimab altered TCR sequence diversity and caused clonal T-cell expansion. Of the 52 patients in dose escalation, about 20 had hepatocellular carcinoma, approximately 15 had melanoma, 9 had renal cell carcinoma and 9 had head and neck cancer. Patients were allowed to have had prior anti-PD-1, anti-PD-L1 or anti-CTLA-4 therapy, and roughly 40% of the dose-escalation patients had been treated with checkpoint inhibitors. In the dose-escalation cohort, 75% to 85% of patients were male, and the mean age was 60 years with a range of about 20 to 80. Partial responses were achieved by three dose-escalation patients, of whom one had hepatocellular carcinoma and two had cutaneous melanoma. Intravenous ivuxolimab was administered to patients every 2 weeks at six dose levels: 0.01, 0.1, 0.3, 1.5, 3 and 10 mg/kg. The paper reports the monotherapy dose-escalation portion (N ≈ 50 patients) of the phase I ivuxolimab trial. What the research found in general, with its limitations: The antigen specificity of the peripheral T cells that underwent clonal expansion was not determined. At doses from 0.1 to 3.0 mg/kg, clonal expansion was seen in both CD4+ and CD8+ blood T cells between baseline and week 6. After ivuxolimab, expanded clones were on average more numerous among CD8+ T cells than among CD4+ T cells. Low levels of normalized T-cell clonal expansion were also seen in some nonresponding patients. Partial responders in the 0.1-3.0 mg/kg groups had among the lowest normalized peripheral clonal expansion, especially among CD8+ T cells.

Remarks on this clone: Its binding antigen is unknown. Base quality data are lacking; no much larger clone is found one base away.

Patients with autoimmune disease history or receiving systemic immunosuppression were excluded from the trial. Peripheral blood for TCR sequencing was collected from all dose cohorts at baseline, on cycle 4 day 1, and on cycle 7 day 1. Samples came from an open-label, multicenter, first-in-human phase I dose-escalation trial of ivuxolimab. Adults with locally advanced or metastatic melanoma, renal cell, hepatocellular, or head and neck squamous cell carcinoma were enrolled in the trial. Before TCR sequencing, CD4+ T cells and CD8+ T cells were sorted from peripheral blood as separate populations. To sequence the TCRbeta CDR3 region, genomic DNA was isolated from the sorted cells. The immunoSEQ Assay was used for sequencing of TCRbeta CDR3 regions. TCRdb holds this immuneACCESS table with in-frame rearrangements only. Some clones are missing; in checked studies, unresolved V genes explain under half, and the rest has no known cause. This sample gives 75,000 to 90,000 clones in total; 75% to 95% of them show up just once. Almost 8.5% of the sample lies in the top ten.

The CDR3, from cysteine to phenylalanine, totals 17 residues. Only the CDR3 DNA stays, 51 bases, in frame from base 1. V gives up 1 base and J gives up 5 bases, and the segment between their germline ends measures 18 bases. The germline V gene supplies CDR1 SGHAT and CDR2 FQNNGV. This clonotype originated in an adult with an advanced solid tumor such as melanoma, head and neck, liver or kidney cancer. The material sequenced was CD4+ or CD8+ T cells sorted from blood, taken in a trial of the OX40 agonist ivuxolimab. Recombination joined TRBV11-2 with TRBJ2-1; the D match is possibly TRBD1 or TRBD2, with 5 bases aligned in each. This receptor carries the CDR3 CASSLGPGTGKNNEQFF. The DNA reads as follows: TGTGCCAGCAGCTTAGGTCCCGGGACCGGGAAAAACAATGAGCAGTTCTTC.